A single sample gave rise to the 18 T cell receptor beta chains below, sequenced in a study of T cells in Graves' hyperthyroidism and ophthalmopathy. The TCR beta CDR3 regions underwent amplification using RNA transcripts as the source. During a first-round RT-PCR of the TCR CDR3, the HTBI primer set was used. One entry per CDR3 protein results from TCRdb running MiXCR on the multiplex PCR reads. The data show 550,000 to 700,000 distinct CDR3 sequences, around 45% seen once. Material for sequencing was peripheral blood or thyroid tissue (not recorded which). The origin of the receptors is an adult woman with Graves' disease, either hyperthyroidism or ophthalmopathy (not recorded which).

This clonotype has ten or more counts. The chain combines TRBV29-1 with TRBJ2-7; 7 nucleotides agree with TRBD1. After removal of 7 bases from V and 3 bases from J, the junction contained 9 bases not matched to a gene. The CDR3 loop spans 13 amino acids. The germline CDR1 and CDR2 sequences are SQVTM and ANQGSEA. CDR3 DNA sequence: TGCAGCGCCCGACAGGGCTGGGGCTACGAGCAGTACTTC. The encoded protein is CSARQGWGYEQYF.

This clonotype turned up a few times. The V and J genes are TRBV11-2 and TRBJ1-1; the D is unclear. Trimming removed 5 bases from V and 0 bases from J, with 10 bases in between. From germline, CDR1 is SGHAT and CDR2 FQNNGV. This CDR3 spans 14 amino acids. The CDR3: CASSPRRVNTEAFF. For the CDR3, the DNA is TGTGCCAGCAGCCCGAGACGGGTGAACACTGAAGCTTTCTTT.

This clonotype was recorded only once. The chain has TRBV11-2 and TRBJ1-2, with TRBD1 matching over 7 bases. V dropped 0 bases and J dropped 4; count of bases not matched to a gene: 5. CDR1 SGHAT and CDR2 FQNNGV come from the germline V gene. The CDR3 contains 15 residues. In nucleotides, the CDR3 is TGTGCCAGCAGCTTAGAGAGGGGGCTTATCTATGGCTACACCTTC. Translating gives CASSLERGLIYGYTF.

In this sample, this clonotype turned up many times. This chain joins TRBV2 and TRBJ1-4; D might be TRBD1 (6 bases). The germline V gene encodes CDR1 SNHLY and CDR2 FYNNEI. This CDR3 has 12 amino acids. Trimming shortened V by 4 bases and J by 11 bases, and 11 bases separated the two germline ends. The CDR3: CASSVWTDKLFF. CDR3 in DNA: TGTGCCAGCAGTGTCTGGACAGATAAACTGTTTTTT.

V gene TRBV7-9 combines with J gene TRBJ1-2; 9 bases are a match to TRBD1. The CDR3 spans 16 residues. From germline, CDR1 is SEHNR and CDR2 FQNEAQ (reference sequence). V dropped 4 bases and J dropped 7; count of bases not matched to a gene: 13. The CDR3 DNA reads as TGTGCCAGCAGCTACCTGACCGGGACAGGGAAGTCTGGCTACACCTTC. Translated, it gives CASSYLTGTGKSGYTF.

About this clonotype itself: This may come from a read error, since a much larger clone is one base off. This rearrangement joins TRBV11-2 to TRBJ1-4; the D is unclear. CDR1 is SGHAT and CDR2 is FQNNGV in the germline V gene. CDR3 length: 15 amino acids. CDR3 DNA sequence: TGTGCCAGCAGCTTAGTATGGCAGACAAATGAAGAACTGTTTTTT. Its protein product is CASSLVWQTNEELFF.

V usage is TRBV20-1 and J usage is TRBJ2-2, with no clear D. CDR3 length equals 12 residues. Germline CDR1 reads DFQATT; CDR2 reads SNEGSKA (reference sequence). With 3 bases removed from V and 6 bases from J, the gap between germline ends came to 8 bases. CDR3 DNA: TGCAGTGCTAGTAGAAGGGCCGGGGAGCTGTTTTTT. Protein sequence: CSASRRAGELFF.

The rearrangement joins TRBV20-1 to TRBJ1-6, with D possibly matching TRBD1 (5 bases). CDR1 DFQATT and CDR2 SNEGSKA come from the germline V gene (reference sequence). The CDR3 sequence is 13 residues long. V shed 1 base and J shed 9 bases, with 10 bases lying between them. The CDR3 DNA is TGCAGTGCTAGAGTCAGGGAAGCTTCACCCCTCCACTTT. Translating it yields CSARVREASPLHF.

The table lists this clonotype with a few counts. This rearrangement joins TRBV4-1 to TRBJ2-2; D possibly corresponds to TRBD1 (6 bases). In germline, CDR1 is MGHRA, CDR2 YSYEKL. Trimming removed 0 bases from V and 3 bases from J, with 17 bases in between. The CDR3 contains 18 residues. The CDR3 nucleotides read TGCGCCAGCAGCCAAGAGGCAGGGGCAACCTACGACACCGGGGAGCTGTTTTTT. This sequence encodes CASSQEAGATYDTGELFF.

The gene calls are TRBV5-1 and TRBJ2-5, with D unresolved. Germline CDR1 is SGHRS and CDR2 is YFSETQ. V lost 0 bases and J lost 3, with 9 bases in between. This CDR3 has 14 residues. CDR3 coding DNA: TGCGCCAGCAGCTTGGCCGAGGCAGAAGAGACCCAGTACTTC. This translates into CASSLAEAEETQYF.

This clonotype has at least ten counts. The germline gene is not matched at one end of the junction; a read error may be the cause. This chain uses TRBV10-3 with TRBJ2-7; TRBD2 matches at 8 bases. The CDR3 totals 16 residues. The germline V gene encodes CDR1 ENHRY and CDR2 SYGVKD. Here the CDR3 reads CAISERVSGNSHEQYF. CDR3 coding DNA: TGTGCCATCAGTGAGCGAGTTAGCGGGAACTCCCACGAGCAGTACTTC.

Of note for this clonotype: Because the CDR3 is missing its conserved closing phenylalanine or tryptophan, this is likely a read error. The DNA is omitted, as the CDR3 cannot be located on it reliably, and the CDR3 follows TCRdb's listing. Here the CDR3 reads CSARVSRTS. This chain links TRBV20-1 with TRBJ1-3. The CDR3 has 9 residues if both end residues are counted. Germline V gene data show CDR1 as DFQATT and CDR2 as SNEGSKA (reference sequence).

This sequence joins TRBV28 and TRBJ1-2, with a tentative D call TRBD1 (5 bases). The CDR3 totals 14 residues. V was cut by 6 bases and J by 6 bases, with 17 bases left in between. Germline CDR1 is MDHEN and CDR2 is SYDVKM. CDR3 DNA: TGTGCCAGCAGGTATGAGGGGAACTATGATGGCTACACCTTC. Translating it yields CASRYEGNYDGYTF.

V gene TRBV2 combines with J gene TRBJ2-7; the match to TRBD1 covers 9 bases. Germline CDR1 is SNHLY and CDR2 is FYNNEI. J gave up 6 bases and V 6 bases, and 9 bases lay outside the gene matches. This CDR3 is 14 amino acids long. CDR3 coding DNA: TGTGCCAGCAGGGGCCAGGACAGGGGATCCGAGCAGTACTTC. Residues: CASRGQDRGSEQYF. Drawing the rest from reference TRBV2 and TRBJ2-7, the complete variable domain is EPEVTQTPSHQVTQMGQEVILRCVPISNHLYFYWYRQILGQKVEFLVSFYNNEISEKSEIFDDQFSVERPDGSNFTLKIRSTKLEDSAMYFCASRGQDRGSEQYFGPGTRLTVT.

Points on this clonotype: Possible read error: a much larger clone is one base away. The V and J genes are TRBV5-1 and TRBJ2-7; 9 positions match TRBD2. The CDR3 has 16 amino acids. V shed 5 bases, J shed 3 bases, and the junction held 12 bases outside the gene matches. Per germline, CDR1 SGHRS and CDR2 YFSETQ. The chain's CDR3 is CASRQGSSGNIYEQYF. CDR3 nucleotide sequence: TGCGCCAGCAGGCAGGGATCTAGCGGGAACATCTACGAGCAGTACTTC.

The table lists this clonotype with many counts. The V and J genes are TRBV28 and TRBJ1-6; 8 bases line up with TRBD1. The length of the CDR3 is 15 residues. V lost 8 bases and J lost 3; bases outside the gene matches: 6. Germline CDR1 and CDR2: MDHEN and SYDVKM. CDR3 amino acids: CASLPGTGYNSPLHF. CDR3 DNA sequence: TGTGCCAGCCTCCCCGGGACAGGCTATAATTCACCCCTCCACTTT.

This clonotype was observed a handful of times. One end of the junction varies from germline; a read error may be responsible. V gene TRBV20-1 combines with J gene TRBJ2-7, with D uncertain. The germline gives CDR1 DFQATT, CDR2 SNEGSKA (reference sequence). The CDR3 length is 13 residues. The CDR3 spells CSASRTSSNEQYF. In DNA form, the CDR3 reads TGCAGTGCTAGTAGGACCTCCTCCAACGAGCAGTACTTC.

The chain combines TRBV29-1 with TRBJ1-2; D is possibly TRBD1 (6 bases). The germline V and J ends were trimmed by 8 bases and 8 bases, with 18 bases remaining between them. This CDR3 contains 12 residues. Per germline, CDR1 SQVTM and CDR2 ANQGSEA. The CDR3 protein is CSPGQRIRGYTF. CDR3 DNA: TGCAGCCCCGGACAGCGTATCCGAGGCTACACCTTC.